This TCR beta chain emerged from a study of blood T cell repertoires in COVID-19 (dated by TCRdb to about 2020). With regard to the full study: Samples covering the acute and convalescent phases of COVID-19 were provided by collaborators in the United States, Italy and Spain. The prospective study material was composed of cDNA or gDNA derived from T cells, B-cell-depleted T cells, or PBMCs. Subjects who had been exposed to COVID-19, were actively infected with it, or had recovered from it provided the deeply sampled blood TCRbeta repertoires that made up the dataset. The repertoires were released in a freely available public database intended as a resource for research on the immune response to SARS-CoV-2. Samples came from the ongoing ImmuneRACE study (first 160 participants) plus 1,254 subjects from 6 global collaborators. Sample metadata almost always included a de-identified subject ID, COVID-19 status, age in years and sex. Where available, HLA class I and class II types were obtained from metadata supplied by the sample provider rather than from assay-based typing.

TCRbeta CDR3 regions were amplified from genomic DNA using the immunoSEQ Assay, a bias-controlled multiplex PCR. Processing in the source paper ran as follows. The number of nucleated cells in each sample was estimated by amplification of reference gene primers within the assay. Sequence reads were collapsed and filtered to measure the absolute abundance of every unique TCRbeta CDR3 rearrangement. For each sample, productive Simpson clonality was calculated as the square root of Simpson's diversity index across productive rearrangements. The source is immuneACCESS, and TCRdb retained only in-frame sequences with V and J called. Part of the clones is not carried over; for the studies checked, unresolved V genes explain less than half of this, and the remainder is unexplained. V, J and clone size were drawn from that table, and D and trimming were deduced from the DNA. Here the sample has approximately 140,000 clones; 80% to 90% occur a single time. The ten largest make up about 1.5% of the sample.

Collaborating institutions collected whole blood in K2EDTA tubes following their own protocols. For TCRbeta analysis, collaborators shipped samples in one of three forms: frozen whole blood, isolated PBMCs, or DNA extracted from either of those sample types. Worth noting for this clone: The target of this receptor is not known. It has no much larger one-base neighbor in the sample; base qualities were not kept.

General study outcomes and caveats: How much clinical and demographic metadata was included differed by source and by participant, and the metadata was provided uncurated.

V sheds 2 bases and J sheds 0 bases, leaving 19 bases between their ends. From the cysteine up to the phenylalanine, the CDR3 has a length of 18 residues. Only the CDR3 part of the read is kept: 54 bases, read in frame from the first base. The germline V gene (reference sequence) provides CDR1 MNHEY and CDR2 SMNVEV. The sample consisted of peripheral blood. The TCR was taken from a woman aged 60 to 75 with acute or convalescent COVID-19. The rearrangement combines TRBV27 with TRBJ1-2, with TRBD1 as a weak D call on 5 bases. The CDR3 sequence is CASSLRAPGGAPNYGYTF. The nucleotide sequence reads as follows: TGTGCCAGCAGTTTAAGGGCCCCGGGGGGAGCCCCTAACTATGGCTACACCTTC.